The entry that follows covers one T cell receptor beta chain sequence. What this receptor recognizes is not known. Base qualities are not at hand, and no much larger clone is one base apart. The sample originates from a study of OX40 agonist ivuxolimab in advanced cancers. Describing the broader study: Ivuxolimab, which targeted the costimulatory receptor OX40 (CD134), was an agonistic, fully human IgG2 monoclonal antibody. Intravenous ivuxolimab was administered to patients every 2 weeks at six dose levels: 0.01, 0.1, 0.3, 1.5, 3 and 10 mg/kg. Of the approximately 53 patients in dose escalation, about 20 had hepatocellular carcinoma, some 15 had melanoma, 9 had renal cell carcinoma and 9 had head and neck cancer. The dose-escalation cohort was 82.7% male with a mean age of around 62 years, ranging from about 20 to 85. Prior anti-PD-1, anti-PD-L1 or anti-CTLA-4 therapy was permitted, and checkpoint inhibitors had been received by 40% to 50% of dose-escalation patients. Partial responses occurred in three dose-escalation patients, of whom one had hepatocellular carcinoma and two had cutaneous melanoma. Peripheral TCRbeta sequencing was intended to test whether TCR sequence diversity was altered and clonal T-cell expansion was caused by ivuxolimab. The paper describes the monotherapy dose-escalation part (N of about 52 patients) of the phase I trial of ivuxolimab. The study at large found these results: After ivuxolimab, more expanded clones were found on average in CD8+ T cells than in CD4+ T cells. Low levels of normalized T-cell clonal expansion were also shown by some nonresponding patients. Antigen specificity was not determined for the clonally expanded peripheral T cells. At doses of 0.1 to 3.0 mg/kg, clonal expansion of both CD4+ and CD8+ blood T cells was observed from baseline to week 6. Partial responders in the 0.1-3.0 mg/kg groups had among the lowest normalized peripheral clonal expansion, especially among CD8+ T cells.

The trial excluded patients who had a history of autoimmune disease or were on systemic immunosuppression. Peripheral blood for TCR sequencing was collected from all dose cohorts at baseline, on cycle 4 day 1, and on cycle 7 day 1. Samples came from an open-label, multicenter, first-in-human phase I dose-escalation trial of ivuxolimab. The trial enrolled adults with locally advanced or metastatic head and neck squamous cell, hepatocellular, melanoma or renal cell carcinoma. CD4+ and CD8+ T cells were sorted separately from peripheral blood before TCR sequencing. The CDR3 has 14 amino acids, counting the end cysteine and phenylalanine. The only DNA kept is the CDR3, 42 bases in frame from the first base. The germline V gene gives CDR1 as SGHNT and CDR2 as YENEEA. Between the V and J ends, shortened by 5 bases and 5 bases respectively, the junction contains 13 bases. For sequencing of the TCRbeta CDR3 region, genomic DNA was extracted from the sorted cells. The immunoSEQ Assay was used for sequencing of TCRbeta CDR3 regions. TCRdb carries this immuneACCESS record with in-frame sequences only. Its versions omit some clonotypes, under half of them owing to an unresolved V gene in the studies checked, with the rest unexplained. The sample data list approximately 41,000 clones, and around four fifths of these were observed just once. Approximately 2.6% of the sample belongs to the ten largest clones.

This TCR was recovered from an adult with an advanced solid tumor such as melanoma, head and neck, liver or kidney cancer. This chain joins TRBV11-3 to TRBJ1-3, with the D gene not confidently named. Source: CD4+ or CD8+ T cells sorted from blood, taken in a trial of the OX40 agonist ivuxolimab. The CDR3 protein is CASSAGGQRNTIYF. The nucleotide sequence is TGTGCCAGCAGCGCAGGAGGGCAGAGAAACACCATATATTTT.